These T cell receptor beta chains were read from a single sample in a study of blood T cells in healthy people across ages. TCRdb reprocessed the 5' RACE reads via MiXCR and lists one record per CDR3 protein. The data hold around 790,000 distinct CDR3 sequences, with more than 40% observed a single time. What was sequenced was blood. These receptor sequences come from a man in his fifties or sixties in good health. Both conserved end residues are part of each CDR3. D genes are given only for firm matches. The size field is filled for only some rows; it gives once, few, many or a size class.

abundance,d_gene,j_gene,v_gene,CDR3aa,CDR3nt
NA,TRBD2,TRBJ2-3,TRBV20-1,CSASHGLAGGVDTQYF,TGCAGTGCTAGCCACGGACTAGCGGGGGGTGTAGATACGCAGTATTTT
NA,TRBD1,TRBJ1-6,TRBV20-1,CSARRPGQGSPLHF,TGCAGTGCTAGGCGACCGGGACAGGGGTCACCCCTCCACTTT
NA,NA,TRBJ2-7,TRBV27,CASSLRGDNQGEQYF,TGTGCCAGCAGTCTGAGAGGGGACAACCAGGGCGAGCAGTACTTC
NA,NA,TRBJ1-1,TRBV2,CASSLKGTEAFF,TGTGCCAGCAGTCTTAAGGGGACTGAAGCTTTCTTT
many,NA,TRBJ1-1,TRBV2,CASSEWGGLNQRAFF,TGTGCCAGCAGTGAATGGGGAGGACTCAACCAGAGAGCTTTCTTT
NA,NA,TRBJ2-7,TRBV9,CASSIRAADYEQYF,TGTGCCAGCAGCATAAGGGCGGCGGACTACGAGCAGTACTTC
once,TRBD1,TRBJ2-5,TRBV5-8,CASGSRGQGKETQYF,TGTGCCAGCGGGTCGAGGGGACAGGGGAAAGAGACCCAGTACTTC
NA,NA,TRBJ1-1,TRBV6-2/TRBV6-3,CASSLRLVGTEAFF,TGTGCCAGCAGCCTCCGTTTGGTTGGTACTGAAGCTTTCTTT
NA,NA,TRBJ2-1,TRBV7-2,CASSSPGPQETQFF,TGTGCCAGCAGCTCTCCGGGGCCCCAAGAGACCCAGTTCTTC
NA,NA,TRBJ2-7,TRBV7-8,CASSVEVGSGEQYF,TGTGCCAGCAGCGTTGAGGTGGGGTCCGGCGAGCAGTACTTC
many,NA,TRBJ2-7,TRBV5-1,CASSLGGRPSREQYF,TGCGCCAGCAGCTTGGGGGGTCGTCCGTCTCGGGAGCAGTACTTC
few,NA,TRBJ1-2,TRBV10-2,CASSEFRHQSDYGYTF,TGCGCCAGCAGTGAGTTTCGACACCAGTCGGACTATGGCTACACCTTC
NA,TRBD2,TRBJ2-1,TRBV3-1,CASSQHRGGQNNEQFF,TGTGCCAGCAGCCAACACCGGGGGGGCCAAAACAATGAGCAGTTCTTC
NA,NA,TRBJ2-5,TRBV20-1,CSARDPQGRVETQYF,TGCAGTGCTAGAGACCCACAGGGGAGGGTCGAGACCCAGTACTTC
once,TRBD1,TRBJ2-2,TRBV28,CAVPGQGYTGELFF,TGTGCCGTACCGGGACAGGGGTACACCGGGGAGCTGTTTTTT